The 14 T cell receptor beta chains below come from one sample, sequenced in a study of T cell responses to AZD1222 COVID-19 vaccine. Libraries were prepared by immunoSEQ multiplex PCR; TCRdb keeps only in-frame clonotypes and omits some of them. The sample lists more than 85,000 clones, about 90% occurring once. The sample in question was peripheral blood, obtained on day 0 of AZD1222 vaccination. The source of these receptors is an adult in good health.

The V gene is TRBV28, the J gene TRBJ1-6, with D maybe TRBD1 (5 bases). Trimming pared 5 bases from V and 2 bases from J, leaving 16 bases between. The CDR3 extends over 17 amino acids. The V gene's germline CDR1 is MDHEN and CDR2 SYDVKM. CDR3 sequence: CASSPNIGAAYNSPLHF. CDR3 in DNA: TGTGCCAGCAGTCCTAACATCGGGGCCGCCTATAATTCACCCCTCCACTTT.

The chain has TRBV19 and TRBJ1-2; possibly TRBD1 for D (5 bases). Germline CDR1 and CDR2: LNHDA and SQIVND (reference sequence). The CDR3 runs 15 residues. Trimming left V 4 bases short and J 1 base short, with 13 bases between. CDR3 DNA: TGTGCCAGTAGTAGCCCCCTTCAGGGTAACTATGGCTACACCTTC. This sequence encodes CASSSPLQGNYGYTF.

This chain uses TRBV5-6 with TRBJ1-2, with TRBD1 matching 9 bases. The J segment lost 4 bases and the V segment lost 4 bases, leaving 11 bases of the junction unmatched. The CDR3 extends over 16 amino acids. CDR1 and CDR2 from the germline V gene are SGHDT and YYEEEE. The CDR3 DNA follows: TGTGCCAGCAGCGAGGACAGGGGTCCCTATGGCTATGGCTACACCTTC. This sequence encodes CASSEDRGPYGYGYTF.

V usage is TRBV3-1 (or the pseudogene TRBV3-2) and J usage is TRBJ1-1; D call uncertain. This CDR3 contains 15 residues. Germline-derived CDR1 and CDR2 are LGHDT and YNNKEL (reference sequence). Trimming shortened V by 2 bases and J by 1 base, and 11 bases separated the two germline ends. This CDR3 reads CASSQLTVSNTEAFF. The CDR3 nucleotides are TGTGCCAGCAGCCAATTGACGGTCTCGAACACTGAAGCTTTCTTT.

This clone was detected once. This sequence joins TRBV5-1 and TRBJ2-2; no reliable D call. Germline V CDR1 and CDR2: SGHRS, YFSETQ. The CDR3 is 15 amino acids. With 0 bases removed from V and 5 bases from J, the gap between germline ends came to 11 bases. The CDR3 DNA is TGCGCCAGCAGCTTGGGCGGCAGTCGGACCGGGGAGCTGTTTTTT. Protein sequence: CASSLGGSRTGELFF.

CDR3 nucleotides: TGTGCCAGCAGCCAACGGTTGGCGACACCCCTCCACTTT. It translates to CASSQRLATPLHF. The rearrangement joins TRBV5-5 to TRBJ1-6; D gene uncertain. CDR3 length: 13 amino acids. V was cut by 4 bases and J by 11 bases, with 13 bases left in between. In germline, CDR1 is SGHKS, CDR2 YYEKEE (reference sequence).

J is TRBJ1-5 and V is TRBV28, with 10 bases that match TRBD1. The germline V gene encodes CDR1 MDHEN and CDR2 SYDVKM. The CDR3 is made up of 13 amino acids. Trimming at V came to 9 bases and at J to 5 bases, leaving 4 bases not matched to a gene. CDR3 region: CASGTGAYQPQHF. CDR3 bases: TGTGCCAGTGGGACAGGGGCGTATCAGCCCCAGCATTTT.

This rearrangement joins TRBV28 to TRBJ1-1; TRBD1 agrees at 7 bases. The V gene end was trimmed by 8 bases and the J gene end by 1 base; junction bases not matched to a gene: 7. This CDR3 comprises 14 residues. Germline loops: CDR1 MDHEN, CDR2 SYDVKM. The CDR3 DNA is TGTGCCAGCGACGAGCGGGACAGGAACACTGAAGCTTTCTTT. Translated, it gives CASDERDRNTEAFF.

This chain uses TRBV6-5 with TRBJ1-6, with D possibly matching TRBD1 (5 bases). V dropped 6 bases and J dropped 7 bases, with 16 bases sitting between them. The germline gives CDR1 MNHEY, CDR2 SVGAGI. This CDR3 has 15 amino acids. CDR3 loop: CASSPFQGPNSPLHF. The CDR3 DNA is TGTGCCAGCAGCCCCTTTCAGGGCCCAAATTCACCCCTCCACTTT.

The V call is TRBV28, the J call TRBJ1-1; no definite D call. CDR1 and CDR2 (germline): MDHEN, SYDVKM. V lost 6 bases and J lost 4, with 18 bases in between. The CDR3 runs 15 residues. CDR3 residues: CASSPRWGSGTEAFF. The CDR3 DNA reads as TGTGCCAGCAGCCCCCGTTGGGGTAGCGGCACTGAAGCTTTCTTT.

The gene calls are TRBV11-1 and TRBJ1-1, with D perhaps TRBD1 (5 bases). The CDR3 is made up of 13 amino acids. V shed 4 bases and J shed 9 bases, with 15 bases lying between them. Germline V gene lookup returns CDR1 SGHAT and CDR2 FQDESV (reference sequence). The CDR3 reads CASSYRGGGQAFF. The CDR3 nucleotides are TGTGCCAGCAGCTATAGGGGCGGCGGACAAGCTTTCTTT.

This clone was observed once. This chain uses TRBV10-3 with TRBJ2-2; maybe TRBD2 (6 bases). V was shortened by 2 bases and J by 3 bases, with 10 bases between the two germline ends. The CDR3 consists of 15 residues. Germline CDR1 ENHRY, CDR2 SYGVKD. CDR3 loop: CAISEGGVDTGELFF. The CDR3 nucleotides are TGTGCCATCAGTGAGGGAGGGGTCGACACCGGGGAGCTGTTTTTT.

The J gene is TRBJ2-2, the V gene TRBV2; D gene ambiguous. The germline gives CDR1 SNHLY, CDR2 FYNNEI. The CDR3 totals 14 residues. Between the trimmed V and J ends, which lost 9 bases and 1 base, there was a span of 12 bases. The CDR3 protein is CARRVSMNTGELFF. The DNA for the CDR3 is TGTGCCAGGAGAGTAAGCATGAACACCGGGGAGCTGTTTTTT.

The chain links TRBV19 to TRBJ2-1, with 9 bases fitting TRBD1. The CDR3 has 14 amino acids. Germline loops: CDR1 LNHDA, CDR2 SQIVND (reference sequence). The V and J ends lost 6 bases and 7 bases, in that order; junction bases with no gene match: 7. This chain's CDR3 is CASRGQGSGNEQFF. The CDR3 DNA reads TGTGCCAGTAGGGGACAGGGAAGTGGTAATGAGCAGTTCTTC. The complete variable domain, with remaining parts taken from reference TRBV19 and TRBJ2-1, reads DGGITQSPKYLFRKEGQNVTLSCEQNLNHDAMYWYRQDPGQGLRLIYYSQIVNDFQKGDIAEGYSVSREKKESFPLTVTSAQKNPTAFYLCASRGQGSGNEQFFGPGTRLTVL.